This TCR beta chain originates from a study of cytomegalovirus exposure and HLA in healthy donors (dated by TCRdb to about 2017). Turning to the overall study: An earlier analysis of several hundred of the donors reported under 300 Gb of sequence data and 117 million unique TCR beta sequences obtained from around 180 million T cells. Roughly 300 gigabases of sequencing data and roughly 81 million unique TCR sequences made up an early release that covered roughly 670 HLA-typed donors. Among the roughly 430 genotyped donors, 81% belonged to the genetic ancestry cluster associated with self-reported Caucasian donors. The study was designed to test whether signatures of past pathogen exposure could be identified by cataloging public T cell receptors. The T cell repertoires of about 700 subjects were profiled by immunosequencing and related to cytomegalovirus serostatus. Besides the first cohort of around 700 subjects, a separate validation cohort made up of about 120 different subjects was used. To predict cytomegalovirus infection status, the study brought together high-throughput TCR immunosequencing, statistical association of individual TCRs with disease status, and machine learning. To study patterns of TCR occurrence, a later analysis re-analyzed previously published TCR beta repertoires from 666 donors and added high-resolution HLA genotyping. In the later analysis, no new phenotypic data were used to find candidate immune exposures; instead, reliance was placed on TCR beta sequences and their occurrence across donors. An earlier analysis of fewer than 700 of the donors applied high-throughput TCR beta sequencing to assess whether each TCR beta V gene segment acted as functional or pseudogenic. Donor age, sex, ethnicity and CMV serostatus were collected together with the repertoire data. A later genetic analysis took genome-wide SNP genotypes for about 65% of the roughly 670 donors and used that subset as a discovery cohort. Every discovery cohort repertoire had been produced on one sequencing platform. HLA typing covered class I and class II loci at four-digit resolution. The number of typed donors differed by locus: roughly 620-630 for A, B, C, DRB1 and DQB1; about 520 for DQA1; 606 for DPA1; and about 450 for DPB1. A handful of DR-DQ haplotypes were handled as single units for association and clustering because linkage in the cohort was strong. Across some 400 genotyped donors of the cohort, an average of roughly 230,000 unique TCR beta nucleotide sequences per donor were sequenced, and roughly a sixth of those sequences were non-productive.

In the germline V gene, CDR1 corresponds to SGHVS and CDR2 to FQNEAQ. V lost 4 bases and J lost 5 bases, and the count of bases not matched to a germline gene is 11. Including cysteine and phenylalanine, the CDR3 has 16 amino acids. The kept DNA is CDR3 alone, 48 bases in frame from the first base. The library was obtained by the immunoSEQ multiplex PCR assay. For the multiplex PCR, a mixture combining 60 forward primers for TCR Vbeta segments and 13 reverse primers for TCR Jbeta segments was used. The CDR3 region of rearranged TCR beta genes was amplified from genomic DNA by a multiplex PCR assay. The Illumina HiSeq System was used to sequence the amplified TCR beta libraries as 87-base-pair reads. The authors' pipeline ran thus. In a later analysis, 77 million or so unique TCR beta chains were counted across the roughly 670 repertoires, and roughly 11 million of these chains were shared by at least two donors. A nearest-neighbor algorithm error-corrected the raw reads and collapsed the reads into unique sequences, merging closely related sequences to remove PCR and sequencing errors. V, D and J gene segments were assigned by aligning CDR3 sequences to IMGT reference sequences. For a sequence to be retained, at least a six-nucleotide match to both a V gene segment and a J gene segment was required. Rearrangements were classified as productive when the CDR3 lacked stop codons and remained in frame with V and J, and all other rearrangements were classified as non-productive. Following IMGT convention, CDR3 was defined as the stretch from the second conserved V-encoded cysteine to the conserved J-encoded phenylalanine. The earlier analysis of a few hundred of the donors excluded any sequence lacking an unambiguous match to a single V gene segment. In an earlier analysis of approximately 590 of the donors, a V segment was called functional when productive rearrangements were above 56.7%, and segregating when the standard deviation between donors exceeded 5%. A statistical classification framework was built to diagnose cytomegalovirus status from the catalog of TCR beta chain sequences. V and J gene assignment, in a later analysis, came from comparing TCR nucleotide sequences with IMGT/GENE-DB human TR gene sequences. Using the TCRdist pipeline, a later analysis assigned CDR3 sequences along with most-parsimonious VDJ recombination scenarios. In a later analysis, each TCR beta chain was defined by its CDR3 amino acid sequence together with its V-gene family, and reads without a unique V-gene family were excluded. As a way to deal with suspected cross-contamination and a sequencing artifact, a later analysis dropped hundreds of nucleotide sequences that were highly shared and had low generation probability. A later analysis calculated a clonal expansion index for each public chain from normalized within-repertoire ranks of inferred template counts. In a later analysis, generation probabilities were computed using a VDJ recombination model fitted to out-of-frame rearrangements, and the results were checked against IGoR. In a later analysis, hypergeometric tests were used to score TCR-TCR, TCR-HLA and TCR-CMV co-occurrence, with a repertoire-size bias correction applied to TCR pairs. False discovery rates were estimated in a later analysis by permuting HLA or CMV assignments 20 times. A later analysis grouped co-occurring TCRs with DBSCAN, adding TCRdist sequence similarity when clustering within HLA-allele-positive subsets. Repertoires with fewer than 30,000 or more than 120,000 public chains were left out of co-occurrence clustering, as were about 5 repertoires with anomalous nucleotide sharing. Here the immuneACCESS table is served through TCRdb, limited to in-frame sequences with V and J called. Missing clones are a known gap in these copies; in checked studies unresolved V genes cover under half, and the rest lacks a known reason. V, J and clone size are taken as reported in that table, and D and trimming were inferred from the DNA itself. The sample records under 150,000 clones, roughly 84% of which are singletons. The biggest ten clones account for almost 2.5% of the sample.

The paper's findings and limits, for the study overall: Linkage disequilibrium might explain the correlated functional status among segregating V segments, but an unknown experimental factor could not be ruled out. According to a later analysis, TCR association rates differed among HLA loci, with DRB1 alleles showing the most associated TCRs and HLA-C alleles showing the fewest. Compared with equally common non-associated chains, HLA-associated TCR beta chains in a later analysis were more clonally expanded and had lower generation probabilities. A later genetic analysis reported fewer N-insertions in productive TCRs among donors in an Asian-associated ancestry cluster than the roughly 620-donor mean. Roughly uniform sequencing depth across donors was assumed in presence/absence analyses, although this assumption may not hold. Because the 87-base-pair reads could not distinguish some IMGT-functional V segments, including TRBV6-2 and TRBV6-3, those segments were excluded. In a later analysis, most CMV-associated TCR beta chains were found to appear HLA-restricted, with HLA associations seemingly driven largely by CMV exposure. According to the authors, the approach could potentially be generalized to other disease states and immunological phenotypes. A cluster of highly shared sequence variants was judged likely to represent a technical artifact of the sequencing pipeline. Several of the top co-occurrence clusters appeared to be linked to parvovirus B19, influenza, CMV and Epstein-Barr virus, according to a later analysis. Across donors, most TCR sequences were observed very rarely, whereas some public TCRs were present in many individuals. A further reported finding was that TCR beta sequences accurately predicted the HLA-A and HLA-B alleles for most subjects in the first cohort. Because HLA typing was missing for some donors at each locus, association tests included only the typed subset. The only immune exposure information available for the cohort was CMV serostatus. The cohort was sequenced for TCR beta chains only, and without alpha or paired-chain data the features that could be detected were limited. Because counts were too low, seventeen rarely observed V segments, including chromosome 9 orphons, were excluded from the earlier analysis of a few hundred of the donors. In a later analysis, about 17,000 TCR beta sequences were associated with specific HLA alleles at a false discovery rate of 0.05. V-gene and J-gene trimming of TCR beta chains was associated with a missense DCLRE1C variant in a later genetic analysis, and the association was replicated in an independent cohort. The study gave a list of 150 to 200 TCR beta chains associated with cytomegalovirus. In an earlier analysis of approximately 590 of the donors, most TCR beta V segments were observed in productive rearrangements about 87% or about 30% of the time, broadly matching IMGT annotations. In vitro tests confirmed that a few of the cytomegalovirus-associated TCR beta chains recognize cytomegalovirus antigens. When HLA alleles, especially DR and DQ, strongly co-occurred, TCR associations were difficult to assign to individual alleles. The classifier was reported to diagnose cytomegalovirus status with high specificity and sensitivity in both the original cohort and the validation cohort.

To note about this clone: The antigen it recognizes is unknown. No base-level quality is on record; no much larger clone is a single base apart.

In total, approximately 610 healthy bone marrow donors made up the cohort. Cohort members were all nominally healthy when sampled, although unrecorded immune exposures were likely present. The donor was CMV seronegative and belonged to the group of under 400 seronegative cohort members. Each donor provided a peripheral blood sample, and peripheral blood mononuclear cells were used for TCR beta sequencing. The Qiagen DNeasy Blood Extraction Kit was used to extract genomic DNA from the blood cell samples. The sequence derives from a boy aged 2 to 10 in good health and CMV-seronegative. The sample taken for sequencing was PBMCs. The chain joins TRBV7-8 to TRBJ2-5, with 9 bases aligning to TRBD1. For the CDR3, the sequence is CASSSWTGDPSETQYF. In nucleotides, the sequence is TGTGCCAGCAGCTCCTGGACAGGGGACCCCTCGGAGACCCAGTACTTC.